Presented here are 8 T cell receptor beta chains from one specimen sequenced in a study of blood T cell repertoires in COVID-19. Using immunoSEQ multiplex PCR, the repertoire was profiled, and TCRdb retains in-frame clones only, with some absent. Here the sample spans about 87,000 clones, around nine tenths being singletons. Sequencing input: peripheral blood. The source is a man aged 40-55 years with acute or convalescent COVID-19.

The chain recombines TRBV21-1 with TRBJ1-6; TRBD1, as called in the table, went unchecked against the DNA. TRBV21-1 is given as a pseudogene. The CDR3 covers 18 residues. For the CDR3, the DNA is TGTGCCAGCAGCCTCCGCGGGCAGGGGAGCTCCTATAATTCACCCCTCCACTTT. It codes for CASSLRGQGSSYNSPLHF.

The chain is built from TRBV25-1 and TRBJ1-2, with a weak D call TRBD1 (6 bases). This CDR3 has 15 amino acids. Germline assignment: CDR1 MGHDK and CDR2 SYGVNS. V shed 2 bases and J shed 0 bases, with 10 bases lying between them. CDR3 sequence: CASSETGPTNYGYTF. As DNA, the CDR3 is TGTGCCAGCAGTGAAACAGGGCCGACTAACTATGGCTACACCTTC.

J is TRBJ1-3 and V is TRBV7-9, with unresolved D. The germline CDR1 and CDR2 sequences are SEHNR and FQNEAQ (reference sequence). The ends were cut back, 7 bases at V and 2 bases at J, with 18 bases in the middle. The CDR3 loop spans 16 amino acids. Here the CDR3 DNA reads TGTGCCAGCACCCGGACGGGGTCGGCCACTGGAAACACCATATATTTT. Protein: CASTRTGSATGNTIYF. Variable domain in full (rest from reference TRBV7-9 and TRBJ1-3): DTGVSQNPRHKITKRGQNVTFRCDPISEHNRLYWYRQTLGQGPEFLTYFQNEAQLEKSRLLSDRFSAERPKGSFSTLEIQRTEQGDSAMYLCASTRTGSATGNTIYFGEGSWLTVV.

The CDR3 loop reads CASSQGTGSYNEQFF. The DNA for the CDR3 is TGCGCCAGCAGCCAAGGCACAGGCTCCTACAATGAGCAGTTCTTC. The V and J genes are TRBV4-1 and TRBJ2-1; D is possibly TRBD1 (5 bases). The germline V gene encodes CDR1 MGHRA and CDR2 YSYEKL. The V end lost 1 base, the J end lost 0 bases, and 7 bases lay between the germline ends. The CDR3 spans 15 residues.

This chain uses TRBV7-8 with TRBJ2-1, with 13 bases that match TRBD2. With 5 bases clipped from V and 2 bases from J, the junction kept 6 bases outside the gene matches. The CDR3 contains 17 residues. Germline V gene sequence: CDR1 SGHVS, CDR2 FQNEAQ. CDR3 DNA: TGTGCCAGCAGCCCCGGACTAGCGGGAGACCCCTACAATGAGCAGTTCTTC. It yields the protein CASSPGLAGDPYNEQFF.

Only one count was recorded for this clone. CDR3 sequence reads: CASRGASFSYNEQFF. The CDR3 nucleotides are TGTGCCAGTAGAGGGGCTAGTTTCTCCTACAATGAGCAGTTCTTC. The chain recombines TRBV19 with TRBJ2-1; maybe TRBD1 (5 bases). Germline V gene lookup returns CDR1 LNHDA and CDR2 SQIVND (reference sequence). The CDR3 consists of 15 residues. V was cut by 6 bases and J by 0 bases, with 12 bases left in between.

This clone was seen just once. The chain joins TRBV4-2 to TRBJ1-4; D is undetermined. Germline assignment: CDR1 LGHNA and CDR2 YNFKEQ. With 0 bases removed from V and 5 bases from J, the gap between germline ends came to 10 bases. The CDR3 loop spans 15 amino acids. As DNA, the CDR3 is TGTGCCAGCAGCCAAGATCACGGGGAGAATGAAAAACTGTTTTTT. Protein sequence: CASSQDHGENEKLFF.

The genes are TRBV5-1 and TRBJ2-1; D is possibly TRBD2 (7 bases). This CDR3 contains 16 residues. Trimming removed 0 bases from V and 2 bases from J, with 12 bases in between. Germline V CDR1 and CDR2: SGHRS, YFSETQ. In DNA form, the CDR3 reads TGCGCCAGCAGCTTGGCCGCGGGGGACACCTACAATGAGCAGTTCTTC. Protein: CASSLAAGDTYNEQFF.